A single sample gave rise to the 27 T cell receptor beta chains below, sequenced in a study of blood T cell repertoires in COVID-19. Libraries were prepared by immunoSEQ multiplex PCR; TCRdb keeps only in-frame clonotypes and omits some of them. The sample carries 160,000 or so clones, more than 75% recorded once. The sequencing sample was made of PBMCs or T cells enriched from blood (not recorded which). The receptors stem from a man aged 40-55 years who had recovered from COVID-19.

This clone was observed a few times. The CDR3 DNA is TGTGCCAGCAGCCCCCGGGACAGGGAGGTCACTGAAGCTTTCTTT. It specifies CASSPRDREVTEAFF. The genes are TRBV7-6 and TRBJ1-1, with 9 bases fitting TRBD1. The length of the CDR3 is 15 residues. CDR1 and CDR2 from the germline V gene are SGHVS and FNYEAQ. V was pared by 5 bases and J by 4 bases, with 8 bases of the junction left unmatched.

The rearrangement uses TRBV6-1 and TRBJ1-2; perhaps TRBD1 as D (6 bases). Germline CDR1 reads MNHNS; CDR2 reads SASEGT. The V and J ends lost 2 bases and 3 bases respectively, with 13 bases between them. The length of the CDR3 is 15 residues. The CDR3 DNA is TGTGCCAGCAGTGAACTCTTGACAGGAGACTATGGCTACACCTTC. It translates to CASSELLTGDYGYTF.

This clone appeared a few times. The V call is TRBV12-5, the J call TRBJ2-3; possibly TRBD2 for D (6 bases). The CDR3 sequence is 14 residues long. Germline values: CDR1 LGHNT, CDR2 FRNRAP. V was shortened by 7 bases and J by 4 bases, with 15 bases between the two germline ends. The DNA of the CDR3 is TGTGCTAGTGCCGGAGTAGCGGTCTCAGATACGCAGTATTTT. Protein: CASAGVAVSDTQYF.

The rearrangement uses TRBV10-2 and TRBJ1-1, with TRBD1 matching over 7 bases. J lost 4 bases, V lost 6 bases, and 5 bases had no gene match. Germline CDR1 is WSHSY and CDR2 is SAAADI. The CDR3 has 13 residues. CDR3 sequence: CASSQQGGTEAFF. Here the CDR3 DNA reads TGCGCCAGCAGCCAGCAGGGGGGCACTGAAGCTTTCTTT.

In its sample, this clone was seen once. The chain joins TRBV4-1 to TRBJ1-1; D remains unclear. CDR3 length: 14 residues. Trimming took off 1 base at V and 1 base at J, with 7 bases between the two ends. Germline loops: CDR1 MGHRA, CDR2 YSYEKL. This chain's CDR3 is CASSQGQKNTEAFF. The CDR3 coding sequence is TGCGCCAGCAGCCAAGGTCAGAAGAACACTGAAGCTTTCTTT.

The V gene is TRBV5-8, the J gene TRBJ1-2; no clear D. V lost 4 bases, J lost 4 bases, and 11 bases lay in between. The germline V gene has CDR1 SGHTS and CDR2 YDEGEE. The CDR3 runs to 13 residues. CDR3 nucleotide sequence: TGTGCCAGCAGCCCTAGTAGAGGCTATGGCTACACCTTC. Its protein product is CASSPSRGYGYTF.

The chain combines TRBV4-1 with TRBJ2-7; 12 bases fit TRBD1. CDR1 and CDR2 from the germline V gene are MGHRA and YSYEKL. CDR3 size: 15 residues. The V gene end was trimmed by 4 bases and the J gene end by 0 bases; junction bases not matched to a gene: 1. In DNA form, the CDR3 reads TGCGCCAGCAGCCCGGGACAGGGGGCCTCCTACGAGCAGTACGTC. Its protein is CASSPGQGASYEQYV.

The chain employs TRBV5-1 and TRBJ1-1, with 9 bases fitting TRBD1. This CDR3 is 14 amino acids long. With V trimmed by 4 bases and J by 11 bases, 12 bases remained unmatched. CDR1 is SGHRS and CDR2 is YFSETQ in the germline V gene. The CDR3 here is CASSPNAQGALAFF. The DNA of the CDR3 is TGCGCCAGCAGCCCCAACGCACAGGGGGCTCTGGCTTTCTTT.

This clone was recorded once. V usage is TRBV13 and J usage is TRBJ1-3, with 7 bases aligning to TRBD1. Germline CDR1 and CDR2: PRHDT and FYEKMQ (reference sequence). V trimming: 3 bases; J trimming: 0 bases; junction bases outside the gene matches: 5. CDR3 length: 16 residues. This chain's CDR3 is CASSFSGGLSGNTIYF. The CDR3 DNA sequence: TGTGCCAGCAGCTTCTCAGGGGGGCTCTCTGGAAACACCATATATTTT.

This clone was detected only once. V is TRBV2 and J is TRBJ1-6, with 7 bases aligning to TRBD1. CDR1 SNHLY and CDR2 FYNNEI come from the germline V gene. Trimming took 9 bases from V and 9 from J; bases not matched to a gene: 11. The CDR3 covers 14 residues. CDR3 nucleotides: TGTGCCAGTCACTTCCGGGACAGCTTTTCACCCCTCCACTTT. Its protein product is CASHFRDSFSPLHF.

The chain uses TRBV4-1 and TRBJ2-4; 14 bases are a match to TRBD2. Germline CDR1 is MGHRA and CDR2 is YSYEKL. This CDR3 is 20 amino acids long. The V segment lost 5 bases and the J segment 0 bases; nucleotides outside the gene matches: 12. CDR3: CASSFRPGLAGELAKNIQYF. In DNA form, the CDR3 reads TGCGCCAGCAGCTTTCGACCGGGACTAGCGGGGGAACTAGCCAAAAACATTCAGTACTTC.

The chain uses TRBV5-1 and TRBJ2-7, with 7 bases that match TRBD1. The CDR3 runs to 14 residues. The junction had 3 bases not matched to a gene; V was cut back by 0 bases and J by 3 bases. From germline, CDR1 is SGHRS and CDR2 YFSETQ. DNA for the CDR3: TGCGCCAGCAGCTTGGCCGCAGGGGGCTACGAGCAGTACGTC. It encodes CASSLAAGGYEQYV.

The table lists this clone with a few counts. V gene TRBV19 combines with J gene TRBJ1-3; 9 bases fit TRBD1. The CDR3 totals 13 residues. V shed 7 bases and J 5 bases; nucleotides not matched to a gene: 3. Per the germline V gene, CDR1 is LNHDA and CDR2 is SQIVND (reference sequence). This CDR3 is CASTDRGRNTIYF. CDR3 nucleotides: TGTGCCAGTACGGACAGGGGAAGAAACACCATATATTTT.

The chain is built from TRBV25-1 and TRBJ1-5; no clear D gene. The CDR3 is 12 amino acids. The germline V and J ends were trimmed by 5 bases and 4 bases, with 6 bases remaining between them. Germline values: CDR1 MGHDK, CDR2 SYGVNS. CDR3: CASSRLNQPQHF. CDR3 nucleotide sequence: TGTGCCAGCAGTAGACTAAATCAGCCCCAGCATTTT.

J is TRBJ1-5 and V is TRBV18; D unresolved. CDR1 KGHSH and CDR2 LQKENI come from the germline V gene. V was shortened by 4 bases and J by 0 bases, with 10 bases between the two germline ends. This CDR3 has 15 residues. In DNA form, the CDR3 reads TGTGCCAGCTCACTGGAGCTGTATAGCAATCAGCCCCAGCATTTT. It is translated as CASSLELYSNQPQHF. Looking up the rest from reference TRBV18 and TRBJ1-5 gives the full variable domain: NAGVMQNPRHLVRRRGQEARLRCSPMKGHSHVYWYRQLPEEGLKFMVYLQKENIIDESGMPKERFSAEFPKEGPSILRIQQVVRGDSAAYFCASSLELYSNQPQHFGDGTRLSIL.

The chain uses TRBV7-9 and TRBJ2-3; TRBD2 matches at 9 bases. The germline gives CDR1 SEHNR, CDR2 FQNEAQ (reference sequence). The V gene end was trimmed by 1 base and the J gene end by 4 bases; junction bases not matched to a gene: 6. CDR3 size: 16 residues. In DNA, the CDR3 is TGTGCCAGCAGCTTAGTGGTTAGCGGGGGCTCAGATACGCAGTATTTT. Its translation is CASSLVVSGGSDTQYF. The complete variable domain, with remaining parts taken from reference TRBV7-9 and TRBJ2-3, reads DTGVSQNPRHKITKRGQNVTFRCDPISEHNRLYWYRQTLGQGPEFLTYFQNEAQLEKSRLLSDRFSAERPKGSFSTLEIQRTEQGDSAMYLCASSLVVSGGSDTQYFGPGTRLTVL.

This clone was detected only a few times. The genes are TRBV11-3 and TRBJ2-5; 11 bases fit TRBD2. Per germline, CDR1 SGHNT and CDR2 YENEEA. The CDR3 spans 17 residues. V lost 2 bases, J lost 2 bases, and 7 bases stayed unmatched. In DNA, the CDR3 is TGTGCCAGCAGCTTAACAGAGCGACTAGCGGGGCAAGAGACCCAGTACTTC. It yields the protein CASSLTERLAGQETQYF.

V gene TRBV5-5 combines with J gene TRBJ2-3, with unresolved D. V lost 0 bases and J lost 3, with 5 bases in between. The germline V gene has CDR1 SGHKS and CDR2 YYEKEE (reference sequence). The CDR3 has 13 residues. The chain's CDR3 is CASSLDRTDTQYF. CDR3 DNA sequence: TGTGCCAGCAGCTTGGACAGAACAGATACGCAGTATTTT.

This clone appeared a single time. The chain joins TRBV30 to TRBJ2-2, with D possibly matching TRBD1 (5 bases). V lost 4 bases and J 4 bases, leaving 19 bases between the germline ends. From germline, CDR1 is GTSNPN and CDR2 SVGIG (reference sequence). CDR3 length equals 16 residues. CDR3 DNA sequence: TGTGCCTGGACCAAAAGGCCACAGGACCCCACCGGGGAGCTGTTTTTT. It is translated as CAWTKRPQDPTGELFF.

The chain employs TRBV5-1 and TRBJ1-1, with 8 bases fitting TRBD1. CDR3 length: 17 amino acids. The germline gives CDR1 SGHRS, CDR2 YFSETQ. Losses at the gene ends were 0 bases for V and 3 bases for J; bases not matched to a gene: 10. The CDR3 nucleotides read TGCGCCAGCAGCTTGGTTCGGACAGGGCCCGTCGACACTGAAGCTTTCTTT. This gives the protein CASSLVRTGPVDTEAFF.

Concerning this clone itself: The sample has other DNA sequences that encode this CDR3 too. The chain combines TRBV2 with TRBJ1-1; D possibly corresponds to TRBD1 (6 bases). V dropped 7 bases and J dropped 0 bases, with 12 bases sitting between them. The germline V gene has CDR1 SNHLY and CDR2 FYNNEI. CDR3 length equals 14 residues. The CDR3 coding sequence is TGTGCCAGCACGGGGCAGGGGTTGAACACTGAAGCTTTCTTT. This codes for CASTGQGLNTEAFF.

This clone was counted a few times. This chain's CDR3 is CASSPGAGDEKLFF. DNA for the CDR3: TGTGCCAGCAGCCCAGGGGCAGGGGACGAAAAACTGTTTTTT. The chain combines TRBV6-5 with TRBJ1-4; tentative D call: TRBD1 (6 bases). The CDR3 contains 14 residues. Germline V lookup: CDR1 MNHEY, CDR2 SVGAGI. V was shortened by 6 bases and J by 8 bases, with 16 bases between the two germline ends.

This chain connects TRBV3-1 (or the pseudogene TRBV3-2) to TRBJ2-2, with 9 bases lining up with TRBD1. Germline V CDR1 and CDR2: LGHDT, YNNKEL (reference sequence). V was pared by 4 bases and J by 4 bases, with 4 bases of the junction left unmatched. This CDR3 is 15 amino acids long. CDR3 loop: CASSPSTGGTGELFF. In nucleotides, the CDR3 is TGTGCCAGCAGCCCTTCGACAGGGGGCACCGGGGAGCTGTTTTTT.

This chain connects TRBV27 to TRBJ2-7; 8 bases match TRBD1. CDR1 and CDR2 (germline): MNHEY, SMNVEV (reference sequence). The J segment lost 3 bases and the V segment lost 2 bases, leaving 12 bases of the junction unmatched. CDR3 length: 17 amino acids. The CDR3 spells CASSLARVGQGGYEQYF. CDR3 DNA: TGTGCCAGCAGTTTAGCCCGAGTTGGACAGGGAGGCTACGAGCAGTACTTC.

This sequence joins TRBV27 and TRBJ1-4, with 10 bases that match TRBD1. Germline V gives CDR1 MNHEY, CDR2 SMNVEV (reference sequence). The CDR3 runs to 17 residues. J was trimmed by 0 bases and V by 6 bases; bases with no gene match: 7. The DNA of the CDR3 is TGTGCCAGCAGCCCGGGACAGGGGTCTGCAACTAATGAAAAACTGTTTTTT. The encoded protein is CASSPGQGSATNEKLFF.

This clone turned up a few times. The V gene is TRBV18, the J gene TRBJ2-3; 7 bases are a match to TRBD2. The CDR3 has 15 residues. V dropped 0 bases and J dropped 1; count of bases not matched to a gene: 1. From germline, CDR1 is KGHSH and CDR2 LQKENI. DNA for the CDR3: TGTGCCAGCTCACCACCGACTAGCCGCACAGATACGCAGTATTTT. It codes for CASSPPTSRTDTQYF.

This clone was seen a handful of times. The chain uses TRBV24-1 and TRBJ2-1; maybe TRBD2 (6 bases). Per the germline V gene, CDR1 is KGHDR and CDR2 is SFDVKD. The CDR3 has 13 amino acids. With 9 bases removed from V and 5 bases from J, the gap between germline ends came to 13 bases. CDR3 protein: CATSNPGDNEQFF. Written as DNA, the CDR3 is TGTGCCACCTCTAATCCGGGAGACAATGAGCAGTTCTTC.